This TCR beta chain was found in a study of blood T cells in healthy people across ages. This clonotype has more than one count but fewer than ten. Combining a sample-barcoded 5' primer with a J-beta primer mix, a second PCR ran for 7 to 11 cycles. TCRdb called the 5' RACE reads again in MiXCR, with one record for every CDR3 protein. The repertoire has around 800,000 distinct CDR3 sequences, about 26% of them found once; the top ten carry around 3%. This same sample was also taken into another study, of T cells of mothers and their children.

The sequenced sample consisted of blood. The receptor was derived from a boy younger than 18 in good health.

The CDR3 is CASSESVASYEQYF. DNA of the CDR3: TGCGCCAGCAGTGAGTCTGTGGCATCCTACGAGCAGTACTTC. The chain uses TRBV10-1 and TRBJ2-1; D remains unclear. The last part of the DNA fits TRBJ2-7 better; the J call may be wrong. Germline CDR1 is WNHNN and CDR2 is SYGVQD (reference sequence). This CDR3 has 14 residues.